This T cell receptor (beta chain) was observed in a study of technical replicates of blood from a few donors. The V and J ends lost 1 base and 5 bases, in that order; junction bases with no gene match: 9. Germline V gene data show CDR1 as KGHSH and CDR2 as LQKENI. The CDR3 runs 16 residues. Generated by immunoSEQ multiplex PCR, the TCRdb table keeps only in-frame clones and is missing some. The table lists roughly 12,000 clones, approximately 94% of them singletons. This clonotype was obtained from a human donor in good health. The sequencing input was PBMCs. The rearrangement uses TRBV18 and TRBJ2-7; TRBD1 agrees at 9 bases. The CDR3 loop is CASSPRPGTGRDEQYF. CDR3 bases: TGTGCCAGCTCACCACGACCAGGGACAGGGAGGGACGAGCAGTACTTC.